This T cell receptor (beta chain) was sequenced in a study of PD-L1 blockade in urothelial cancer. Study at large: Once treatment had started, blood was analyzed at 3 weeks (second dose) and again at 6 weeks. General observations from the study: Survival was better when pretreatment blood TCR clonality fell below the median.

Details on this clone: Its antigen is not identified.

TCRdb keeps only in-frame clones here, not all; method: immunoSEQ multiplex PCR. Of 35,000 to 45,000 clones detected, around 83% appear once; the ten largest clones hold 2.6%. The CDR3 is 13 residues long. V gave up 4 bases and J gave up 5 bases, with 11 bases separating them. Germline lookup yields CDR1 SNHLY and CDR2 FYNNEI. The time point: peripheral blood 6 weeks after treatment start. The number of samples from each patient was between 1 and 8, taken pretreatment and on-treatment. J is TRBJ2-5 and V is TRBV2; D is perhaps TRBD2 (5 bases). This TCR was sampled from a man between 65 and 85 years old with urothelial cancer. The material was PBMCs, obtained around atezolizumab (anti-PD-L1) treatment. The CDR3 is CASSVEGWETQYF. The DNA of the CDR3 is TGTGCCAGCAGTGTCGAGGGTTGGGAGACCCAGTACTTC.